Below are 17 T cell receptor beta chains sequenced from a single sample in a study of blood T cells in healthy people across ages. A second PCR, run for about 6 to 12 cycles, used a sample-barcoded 5' primer plus a J-beta primer mix. TCRdb called the 5' RACE reads again in MiXCR, with one record for every CDR3 protein. The profile covers roughly 410,000 distinct CDR3 sequences, with 52% appearing a single time and 51% taken by the ten largest. The sequenced sample was blood. All receptors come from a man aged 55 to 69 in good health.

The rearrangement links TRBV9 to TRBJ2-2; D not resolved. The germline V gene has CDR1 SGDLS and CDR2 YYNGEE. This CDR3 contains 12 residues. V lost 1 base, J lost 3 bases, and 1 base lay in between. The CDR3 DNA reads as TGTGCCAGCAGCGTACACACCGGGGAGCTGTTTTTT. Its protein product is CASSVHTGELFF.

This clonotype appeared a few times. The chain recombines TRBV4-3 with TRBJ2-7; TRBD2 aligns across 12 bases. The CDR3 contains 21 residues. The germline gives CDR1 LGHNA, CDR2 YSLEER. V was clipped by 1 base and J by 0 bases; unmatched bases: 16. In nucleotides, the CDR3 is TGCGCCAGCAGCCAAGCGAGGCTTGGGACTAGCGGGCCCCCGGGCTCCTACGAGCAGTACTTC. It is translated as CASSQARLGTSGPPGSYEQYF.

The chain couples TRBV6-5 to TRBJ2-7; TRBD1 matches at 7 bases. Germline CDR1 is MNHEY and CDR2 is SVGAGI. The CDR3 runs to 13 residues. Germline trimming cut 7 bases from V and 1 base from J; bases unmatched to any gene: 4. CDR3 sequence: CASKGQNSYEQYF. CDR3 bases: TGTGCCAGCAAGGGACAGAATTCCTACGAGCAGTACTTC.

The V gene is TRBV9, the J gene TRBJ2-7, with 14 bases that match TRBD2. TRBJ2-5 explains the end of the DNA better; the J call may be wrong. Germline values: CDR1 SGDLS, CDR2 YYNGEE. There are 16 residues in the CDR3. Written as DNA, the CDR3 is TGTGCCAGCAGCCTTTCGACTAGCGGGGGGGCAGAGACCCAGTACTTC. It is translated as CASSLSTSGGAETQYF.

The rearrangement links TRBV5-1 to TRBJ1-2; maybe TRBD1 (5 bases). The CDR3 loop spans 15 amino acids. Germline V gene lookup returns CDR1 SGHRS and CDR2 YFSETQ. Trimming shortened V by 4 bases and J by 3 bases, and 16 bases separated the two germline ends. As DNA, the CDR3 is TGCGCCAGCAGCCCCCCGGGGTTGACAGACTATGGCTACACCTTC. Translating it yields CASSPPGLTDYGYTF.

The chain employs TRBV20-1 and TRBJ1-1; tentatively, D is TRBD1 (5 bases). Looked up from germline, CDR1 is DFQATT and CDR2 is SNEGSKA (reference sequence). Trimming stripped 3 bases from V and 0 bases from J, with 11 bases between. The CDR3 is made up of 14 amino acids. The CDR3 spells CSARQTAMNTEAFF. The CDR3 DNA reads as TGCAGTGCTAGGCAGACAGCCATGAACACTGAAGCTTTCTTT.

CDR3 residues: CASSDGRGNIQYF. The CDR3 DNA is TGTGCCAGCAGTGACGGGAGGGGGAACATTCAGTACTTC. The chain recombines TRBV6-1 with TRBJ2-4; 8 nucleotides align to TRBD2. This CDR3 region has 13 residues. V trimming: 3 bases; J trimming: 7 bases; junction bases outside the gene matches: 2. Germline V CDR1 and CDR2: MNHNS, SASEGT.

This clonotype was detected many times. The genes are TRBV3-1 and TRBJ2-3; D remains unclear. Germline V gene lookup returns CDR1 LGHDT and CDR2 YNNKEL (reference sequence). V was trimmed by 1 base and J by 2 bases, leaving 10 bases between them. The CDR3 has 15 residues. CDR3 nucleotides: TGTGCCAGCAGCCAAGGGTTGAATCCCACAGATACGCAGTATTTT. Protein sequence: CASSQGLNPTDTQYF.

This clonotype was counted a few times. The chain joins TRBV7-2 to TRBJ2-5, with unresolved D. CDR3 length equals 14 residues. CDR1 is SGHTA and CDR2 is FQGNSA in the germline V gene. The V gene lost 7 bases and the J gene lost 1 base, with 13 bases spanning the gap. Here the CDR3 DNA reads TGTGCCAGCACCAGAAACTGGGGCCAAGAGACCCAGTACTTC. Protein sequence: CASTRNWGQETQYF.

This clonotype was detected many times. The chain combines TRBV7-2 with TRBJ2-7; D is perhaps TRBD1 (6 bases). Germline assignment: CDR1 SGHTA and CDR2 FQGNSA. V shed 5 bases and J shed 1 base, with 12 bases lying between them. This CDR3 is built from 14 residues. This chain's CDR3 is CASSPGHLSYEQYF. CDR3 DNA sequence: TGTGCCAGCAGCCCGGGACATCTTTCCTACGAGCAGTACTTC.

At least ten counts were recorded for this clonotype. Here the CDR3 DNA reads TGTGCCAGCAGCAACGACGGTGCCTATAATTCACCCCTCCACTTT. Its protein is CASSNDGAYNSPLHF. V usage is TRBV7-2 and J usage is TRBJ1-6; D call uncertain. Germline CDR1 reads SGHTA; CDR2 reads FQGNSA. This CDR3 has 15 residues. With 5 bases removed from V and 2 bases from J, the gap between germline ends came to 10 bases.

This chain uses TRBV27 with TRBJ2-7; 11 nucleotides line up with TRBD2. The CDR3 runs 15 residues. Germline values: CDR1 MNHEY, CDR2 SMNVEV (reference sequence). The trim removed 6 bases at V and 7 bases at J, leaving 11 bases unmatched. Here the CDR3 reads CASRTGTSGHNEQYF. CDR3 DNA: TGTGCCAGCAGGACCGGGACTAGCGGCCACAATGAGCAGTACTTC.

V usage is TRBV6-1 and J usage is TRBJ2-7; either TRBD1 or TRBD2 may fit D (5 bases each). Trimming pared 5 bases from V and 0 bases from J, leaving 14 bases between. In germline, CDR1 is MNHNS, CDR2 SASEGT. This CDR3 comprises 15 residues. The CDR3 DNA reads TGTGCCAGCAGTCCCGACCTCGGGGCCTCCTACGAGCAGTACTTC. The encoded protein is CASSPDLGASYEQYF.

The V and J genes are TRBV7-2 and TRBJ2-7; D may correspond to TRBD1 or TRBD2 (5 bases each). The CDR3 is 14 amino acids. The V end was cut by 4 bases, the J end by 5 bases, with 15 bases between. Germline V gives CDR1 SGHTA, CDR2 FQGNSA. CDR3 DNA: TGTGCCAGCAGCTCCGGGGCTAGCACCAACGAGCAGTACTTC. Translating gives CASSSGASTNEQYF.

This clonotype occurred a few times. The chain joins TRBV5-5 to TRBJ2-3; D gene ambiguous. This CDR3 has 14 amino acids. CDR1 is SGHKS and CDR2 is YYEKEE in the germline V gene (reference sequence). V was shortened by 6 bases and J by 0 bases, with 11 bases between the two germline ends. CDR3 DNA: TGTGCCAGCATCTTTTCGGCCAGCACAGATACGCAGTATTTT. Its translation is CASIFSASTDTQYF.

This clonotype occurred a few times. V gene TRBV12-3 or TRBV12-4 combines with J gene TRBJ2-1; D is unclear. Trimming shortened V by 6 bases and J by 0 bases, and 6 bases separated the two germline ends. This CDR3 has 13 residues. CDR3: CASRRTSYNEQFF. The CDR3 DNA reads as TGTGCCAGCAGAAGGACCTCCTACAATGAGCAGTTCTTC.

V and J are TRBV2 and TRBJ1-6, with D uncertain. The CDR3 has 16 amino acids. Trimming removed 6 bases from V and 8 bases from J, with 20 bases in between. Per the germline V gene, CDR1 is SNHLY and CDR2 is FYNNEI. The CDR3 nucleotides read TGTGCCAGCAGGAAGAGGATCGCCCGTAGTGATTCACCCCTCCACTTT. Its translation is CASRKRIARSDSPLHF.